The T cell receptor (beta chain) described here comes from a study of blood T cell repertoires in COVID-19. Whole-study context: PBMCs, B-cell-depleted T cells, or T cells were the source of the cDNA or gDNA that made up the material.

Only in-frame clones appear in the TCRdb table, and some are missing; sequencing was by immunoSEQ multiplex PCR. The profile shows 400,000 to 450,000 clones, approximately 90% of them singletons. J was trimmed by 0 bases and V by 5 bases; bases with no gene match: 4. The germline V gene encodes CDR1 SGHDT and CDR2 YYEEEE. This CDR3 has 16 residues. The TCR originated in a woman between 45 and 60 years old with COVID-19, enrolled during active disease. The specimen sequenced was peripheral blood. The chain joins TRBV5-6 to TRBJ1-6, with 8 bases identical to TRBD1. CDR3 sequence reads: CASSFDRGSYNSPLHF. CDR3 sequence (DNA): TGTGCCAGCAGTTTCGACAGGGGCTCCTATAATTCACCCCTCCACTTT.